This entry concerns a single T cell receptor (beta chain). Its antigen is as yet unknown. This sample is part of a study of shared clonotypes between healthy human individuals. The study's findings and limits: Relative to memory subsets, naive subsets generally showed larger estimated richness.

V was shortened by 1 base and J by 5 bases, with 12 bases between the two germline ends. In germline, CDR1 is LNHDA, CDR2 SQIVND (reference sequence). The CDR3 loop spans 15 amino acids. CD45RO-negative, CCR7-selected cells formed the naive CD8 fraction, which excluded terminally differentiated effector memory CD45RA+ cells. Each PCR replicate from the sorted subsets contained about 200 ng DNA, which is some 32,000 T cell genomes. TCRdb keeps only in-frame clones here, not all; method: immunoSEQ multiplex PCR. The table records around 2,100,000 clones, around 96% of them present only once. The rearrangement uses TRBV19 and TRBJ2-1, with D perhaps TRBD1 or TRBD2 (5 bases each). Sample: naive CD8+ T cells sorted from blood. The receptor was isolated from a man younger than 35 in good health. The CDR3 nucleotides read TGTGCCAGTAGTATAGGGGGGATAGCCGACAATGAGCAGTTCTTC. Translating it yields CASSIGGIADNEQFF.